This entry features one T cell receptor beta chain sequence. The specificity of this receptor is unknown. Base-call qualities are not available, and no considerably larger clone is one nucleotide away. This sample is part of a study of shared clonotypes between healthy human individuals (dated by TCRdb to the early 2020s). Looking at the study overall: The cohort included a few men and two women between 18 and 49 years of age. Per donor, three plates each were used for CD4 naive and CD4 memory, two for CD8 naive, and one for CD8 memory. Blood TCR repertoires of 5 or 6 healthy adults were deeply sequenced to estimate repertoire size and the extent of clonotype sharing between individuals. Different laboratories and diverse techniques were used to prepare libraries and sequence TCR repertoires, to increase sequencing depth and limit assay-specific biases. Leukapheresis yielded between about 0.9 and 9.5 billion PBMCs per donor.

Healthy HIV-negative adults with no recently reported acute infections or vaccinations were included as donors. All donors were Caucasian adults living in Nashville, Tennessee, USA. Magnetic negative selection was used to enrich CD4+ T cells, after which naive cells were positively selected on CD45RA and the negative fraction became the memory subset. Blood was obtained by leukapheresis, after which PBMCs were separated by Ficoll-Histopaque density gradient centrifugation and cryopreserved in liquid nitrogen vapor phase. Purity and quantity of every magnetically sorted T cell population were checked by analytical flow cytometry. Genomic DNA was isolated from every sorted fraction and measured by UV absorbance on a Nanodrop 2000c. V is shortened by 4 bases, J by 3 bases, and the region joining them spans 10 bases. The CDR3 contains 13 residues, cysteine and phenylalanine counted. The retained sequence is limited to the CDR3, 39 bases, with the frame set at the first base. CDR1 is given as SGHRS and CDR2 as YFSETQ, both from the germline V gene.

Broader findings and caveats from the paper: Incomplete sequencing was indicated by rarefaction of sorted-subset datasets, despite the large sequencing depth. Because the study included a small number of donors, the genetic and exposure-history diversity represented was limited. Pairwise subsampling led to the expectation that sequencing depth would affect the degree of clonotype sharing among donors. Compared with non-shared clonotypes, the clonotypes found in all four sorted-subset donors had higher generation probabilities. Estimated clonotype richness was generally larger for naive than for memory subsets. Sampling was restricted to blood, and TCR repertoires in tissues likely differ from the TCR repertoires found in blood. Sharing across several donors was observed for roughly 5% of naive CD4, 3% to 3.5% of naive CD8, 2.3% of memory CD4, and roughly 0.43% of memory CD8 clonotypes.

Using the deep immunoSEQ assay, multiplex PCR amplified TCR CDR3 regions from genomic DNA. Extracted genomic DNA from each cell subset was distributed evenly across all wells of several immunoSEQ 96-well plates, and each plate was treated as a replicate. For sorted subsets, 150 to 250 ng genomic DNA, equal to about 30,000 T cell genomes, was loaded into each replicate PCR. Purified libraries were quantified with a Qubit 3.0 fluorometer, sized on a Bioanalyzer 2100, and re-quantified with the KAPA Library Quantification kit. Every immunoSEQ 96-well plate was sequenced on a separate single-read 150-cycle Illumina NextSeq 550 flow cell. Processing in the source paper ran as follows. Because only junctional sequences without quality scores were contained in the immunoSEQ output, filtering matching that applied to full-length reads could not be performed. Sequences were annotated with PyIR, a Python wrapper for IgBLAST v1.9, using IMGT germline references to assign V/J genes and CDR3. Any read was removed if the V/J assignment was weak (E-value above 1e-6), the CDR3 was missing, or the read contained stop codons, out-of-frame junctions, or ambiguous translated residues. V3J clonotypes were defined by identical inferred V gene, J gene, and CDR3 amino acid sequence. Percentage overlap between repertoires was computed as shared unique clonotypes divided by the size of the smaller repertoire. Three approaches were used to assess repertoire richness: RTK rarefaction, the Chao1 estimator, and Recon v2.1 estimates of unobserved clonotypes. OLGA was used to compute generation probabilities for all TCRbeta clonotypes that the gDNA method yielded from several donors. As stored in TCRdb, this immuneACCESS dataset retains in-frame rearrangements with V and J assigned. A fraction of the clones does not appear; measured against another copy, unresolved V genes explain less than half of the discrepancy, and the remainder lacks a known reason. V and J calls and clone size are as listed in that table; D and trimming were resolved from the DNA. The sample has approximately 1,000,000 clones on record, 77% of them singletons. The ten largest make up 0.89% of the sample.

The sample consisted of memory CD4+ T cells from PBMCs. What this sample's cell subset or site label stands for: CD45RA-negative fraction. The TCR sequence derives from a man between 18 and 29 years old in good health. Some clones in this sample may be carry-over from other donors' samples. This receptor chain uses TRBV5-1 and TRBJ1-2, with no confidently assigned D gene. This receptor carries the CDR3 CASSPLQDYGYTF. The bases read TGCGCCAGCAGCCCGCTACAAGACTATGGCTACACCTTC.